This T cell receptor (beta chain) originates from a study of Graves' ophthalmopathy and Graves' hyperthyroidism. Using RNA transcripts, the TCR beta CDR3 regions were amplified. An opening RT-PCR round employed HTBI primers and preceded a second-round multiplex PCR. Each CDR3 protein gets one entry after TCRdb re-called the multiplex PCR reads with MiXCR. This table has a few hundred thousand distinct CDR3 sequences, less than 40% appearing once. V was clipped by 5 bases and J by 0 bases; unmatched bases: 4. The CDR3 runs 15 residues. Germline V gene lookup returns CDR1 SGHVS and CDR2 FQNEAQ. V and J are TRBV7-8 and TRBJ1-2, with TRBD1 matching over 9 bases. The TCR sequence derives from an adult man with Graves' hyperthyroidism. Sequenced material: peripheral blood or thyroid tissue (not recorded which). The CDR3 loop reads CASSQGTGTNYGYTF. The CDR3 nucleotides are TGTGCCAGCAGCCAAGGGACAGGGACTAACTATGGCTACACCTTC.